Presented here are 22 T cell receptor beta chains from one specimen sequenced in a study of identical twins. TCRdb itself ran the 5' RACE reads through MiXCR, one entry per CDR3 protein. The sample consists of some 230,000 distinct CDR3 sequences, under 8.5% of them appearing once. These data were likewise used in another study, on T cells expressing NK-cell markers.

Sequencing was carried out using CD8+ T cells sorted from blood. These receptors were taken from a woman between 18 and 29 years old in good health.

This clonotype was recorded many times. The chain recombines TRBV7-9 with TRBJ1-1; D is unresolved. The CDR3 contains 14 residues. Per the germline V gene, CDR1 is SEHNR and CDR2 is FQNEAQ (reference sequence). V lost 4 bases and J 8 bases, leaving 17 bases between the germline ends. In DNA form, the CDR3 reads TGTGCCAGCAGCTCGGCAGCGTCTCCCCAAGAAGCTTTCTTT. It specifies CASSSAASPQEAFF.

The sample holds a few counts of this clonotype. The chain joins TRBV12-3 or TRBV12-4 to TRBJ2-3, with D hard to call. This CDR3 spans 13 amino acids. Deletions cut 4 bases from V and 8 bases from J, with 13 bases between. As DNA, the CDR3 is TGTGCCAGCAGTTGGACCCGCCCGGTTACGCAGTATTTT. It translates to CASSWTRPVTQYF.

The J gene is TRBJ2-7, the V gene TRBV5-6; a possible D gene is TRBD2 (6 bases). This CDR3 is 14 amino acids long. V lost 3 bases, J lost 3 bases, and 13 bases lay in between. Germline-derived CDR1 and CDR2 are SGHDT and YYEEEE. The CDR3 is CASSWGLGNYEQYF. The CDR3 bases are TGTGCCAGCAGCTGGGGACTGGGTAACTACGAGCAGTACTTC. The whole variable domain, remainder taken from reference TRBV5-6 and TRBJ2-7, is DAGVTQSPTHLIKTRGQQVTLRCSPKSGHDTVSWYQQALGQGPQFIFQYYEEEERQRGNFPDRFSGHQFPNYSSELNVNALLLGDSALYLCASSWGLGNYEQYFGPGTRLTVT.

In regard to this clonotype: This could be a read error, since a much larger clone is one nucleotide away. This chain joins TRBV4-3 and TRBJ2-1; 7 bases agree with TRBD2. Losses at the gene ends were 1 base for V and 8 bases for J; bases not matched to a gene: 11. CDR1 is LGHNA, CDR2 YSLEER, per germline. The CDR3 has 16 residues. Written as DNA, the CDR3 is TGCGCCAGCAGCCAAGGGGGACTACCGGGAAGAGATGAGCAGTTCTTC. This translates into CASSQGGLPGRDEQFF.

This clonotype was counted a few times. The chain recombines TRBV3-1 with TRBJ1-2, with 7 bases aligning to TRBD1. The trim removed 4 bases at V and 8 bases at J, leaving 19 bases unmatched. The CDR3 is 17 amino acids. Looked up from germline, CDR1 is LGHDT and CDR2 is YNNKEL (reference sequence). The DNA for the CDR3 is TGTGCCAGCAGCCCAGCCCCGTCGGGACAGCCAACTGTAGGCTACACCTTC. Its protein product is CASSPAPSGQPTVGYTF.

The chain employs TRBV5-5 and TRBJ2-3; 13 positions match TRBD2. J lost 5 bases, V lost 0 bases, and 6 bases had no gene match. Looked up from germline, CDR1 is SGHKS and CDR2 is YYEKEE (reference sequence). The CDR3 length is 17 residues. In DNA, the CDR3 is TGTGCCAGCAGCTTGGTCGGGACTAGCGGGGTGGAAGATACGCAGTATTTT. Translated: CASSLVGTSGVEDTQYF.

The CDR3 reads CASTWGYYGYTF. DNA for the CDR3: TGTGCCAGTACTTGGGGTTACTATGGCTACACCTTC. The J gene is TRBJ1-2, the V gene TRBV2; D gene unclear. Germline V CDR1 and CDR2: SNHLY, FYNNEI. The length of the CDR3 is 12 residues. The V and J ends lost 9 bases and 3 bases respectively, with 11 bases between them.

This clonotype was seen only a few times. CDR3 in amino acids: CASSPVVGVSYNEQFF. CDR3 sequence (DNA): TGTGCCAGCAGTCCTGTGGTCGGGGTCTCCTACAATGAGCAGTTCTTC. The gene calls are TRBV6-1 and TRBJ2-1; weak D call: TRBD2 (5 bases). This CDR3 has 16 amino acids. The V gene lost 5 bases and the J gene lost 0 bases, with 14 bases spanning the gap. Germline assignment: CDR1 MNHNS and CDR2 SASEGT.

The chain uses TRBV12-3 or TRBV12-4 and TRBJ2-3; D might be TRBD1 (5 bases). The CDR3 runs 13 residues. Trimming removed 6 bases from V and 4 bases from J, with 11 bases in between. In nucleotides, the CDR3 is TGTGCCAGCAGCCTTGGACAAGCAGATACGCAGTATTTT. Residues: CASSLGQADTQYF.

In its sample, this clonotype was seen once. The rearrangement links TRBV30 to TRBJ2-7; no reliable D call. The germline gives CDR1 GTSNPN, CDR2 SVGIG (reference sequence). Trimming stripped 2 bases from V and 9 bases from J, with 14 bases between. The CDR3 is 12 amino acids. CDR3 region: CAWSSRIERQYF. The CDR3 nucleotides read TGTGCCTGGAGTTCAAGAATTGAGCGGCAGTACTTC. The whole variable domain, filled in from reference TRBV30 and TRBJ2-7, reads SQTIHQWPATLVQPVGSPLSLECTVEGTSNPNLYWYRQAAGRGLQLLFYSVGIGQISSEVPQNLSASRPQDRQFILSSKKLLLSDSGFYLCAWSSRIERQYFGPGTRLTVT.

This clonotype turned up a few times. The chain has TRBV10-3 and TRBJ2-7, with 11 nucleotides matching TRBD1. The V gene's germline CDR1 is ENHRY and CDR2 SYGVKD. The ends lost 10 bases at V and 4 bases at J; junction bases unmatched: 9. The CDR3 has 14 residues. CDR3 DNA sequence: TGTGCCACGTACCGGGACAGGGGGTTTTACGAGCAGTACTTC. Its protein is CATYRDRGFYEQYF.

V usage is TRBV27 and J usage is TRBJ2-7; 11 nucleotides agree with TRBD1. Trimming at V came to 6 bases and at J to 4 bases, leaving 8 bases not matched to a gene. The CDR3 length is 15 residues. Per the germline V gene, CDR1 is MNHEY and CDR2 is SMNVEV (reference sequence). CDR3 in amino acids: CASRLNGQGAYEQYF. CDR3 bases: TGTGCCAGCAGACTGAATGGACAGGGGGCATACGAGCAGTACTTC.

This chain links TRBV11-2 with TRBJ2-3; unclear D gene. V lost 1 base to trimming and J lost 4 bases, with 12 bases between them. The germline V gene has CDR1 SGHAT and CDR2 FQNNGV. CDR3 length equals 15 residues. CDR3 bases: TGTGCCAGCAGCTTAGGCCGAAGTTTGTCAGATACGCAGTATTTT. It translates to CASSLGRSLSDTQYF.

This sequence joins TRBV12-3 or TRBV12-4 and TRBJ1-5, with D unclear. The germline V and J ends were trimmed by 3 bases and 2 bases, with 11 bases remaining between them. The CDR3 extends over 15 amino acids. CDR3 sequence reads: CASSFKGGGNQPQHF. In nucleotides, the CDR3 is TGTGCCAGCAGTTTTAAGGGCGGGGGCAATCAGCCCCAGCATTTT.

The rearrangement links TRBV7-9 to TRBJ2-1, with TRBD2 identical over 7 bases. CDR1 is SEHNR, CDR2 FQNEAQ, per germline (reference sequence). The CDR3 runs 15 residues. V was pared by 1 base and J by 8 bases, with 8 bases of the junction left unmatched. The CDR3 loop is CASSLGLAIDDEQFF. The DNA for the CDR3 is TGTGCCAGCAGCTTAGGACTAGCAATTGACGATGAGCAGTTCTTC.

This clonotype was counted at least ten times. This chain uses TRBV6-2 or TRBV6-3 with TRBJ2-5; maybe TRBD2 (5 bases). This CDR3 is built from 14 residues. Germline CDR1 and CDR2: MNHEY and SVGEGT. V was shortened by 2 bases and J by 5 bases, with 12 bases between the two germline ends. CDR3 in DNA: TGTGCCAGCAGTTACCCCGACGAGCGGGAGACCCAGTACTTC. It encodes CASSYPDERETQYF.

This clonotype appeared many times. The chain links TRBV27 to TRBJ1-5; a weak D match, TRBD1 (5 bases). The CDR3 is 13 amino acids. Per the germline V gene, CDR1 is MNHEY and CDR2 is SMNVEV (reference sequence). Trimming cost V 3 bases and J 7 bases, with 10 bases left between them. The CDR3 here is CASSFWRGQPQHF. The CDR3 coding sequence is TGTGCCAGCAGTTTCTGGAGGGGCCAGCCCCAGCATTTT.

This clonotype has just a few counts. The chain couples TRBV25-1 to TRBJ2-7, with D hard to call. Trimming took 1 base from V and 4 from J, leaving 5 bases between them. CDR3 length: 12 residues. Germline V gene sequence: CDR1 MGHDK, CDR2 SYGVNS. Here the CDR3 DNA reads TGTGCCAGCAGTGAATCCATTTACGAGCAGTACTTC. Its protein is CASSESIYEQYF.

The genes are TRBV15 and TRBJ2-5; 12 bases agree with TRBD2. The CDR3 covers 16 residues. CDR1 and CDR2 (germline): LNHNV, YYDKDF (reference sequence). V trimming: 5 bases; J trimming: 0 bases; junction bases outside the gene matches: 4. CDR3 coding DNA: TGTGCCACCAGCCCCCGGACTAGCGGGGACCAAGAGACCCAGTACTTC. This codes for CATSPRTSGDQETQYF.

The chain couples TRBV18 to TRBJ1-5, with a tentative D call TRBD1 (5 bases). Trimming left V 0 bases short and J 6 bases short, with 9 bases between. Germline-derived CDR1 and CDR2 are KGHSH and LQKENI. The length of the CDR3 is 14 residues. The CDR3 coding sequence is TGTGCCAGCTCACCACCTGGTGGGGGTCAGCCCCAGCATTTT. As protein: CASSPPGGGQPQHF.

This clonotype was counted only a few times. This sequence joins TRBV4-3 and TRBJ2-3, with 8 bases aligning to TRBD2. CDR3 length: 16 amino acids. Germline values: CDR1 LGHNA, CDR2 YSLEER. V lost 0 bases to trimming and J lost 2 bases; unmatched junction nucleotides: 4. Here the CDR3 reads CASSQEPSGPTDTQYF. The CDR3 DNA follows: TGCGCCAGCAGCCAAGAACCTAGCGGGCCCACAGATACGCAGTATTTT.

This clonotype was counted only a few times. This chain connects TRBV7-9 to TRBJ2-6, with D perhaps matching TRBD2 (5 bases). Germline values: CDR1 SEHNR, CDR2 FQNEAQ (reference sequence). The CDR3 consists of 16 residues. Trimming removed 5 bases from V and 3 bases from J, with 14 bases in between. CDR3 nucleotides: TGTGCCAGCAGCCTACCACGGGGTAATGGGGCCAACGTCCTGACTTTC. Amino acid sequence: CASSLPRGNGANVLTF. Full variable domain (rest looked up from reference TRBV7-9 and TRBJ2-6): DTGVSQNPRHKITKRGQNVTFRCDPISEHNRLYWYRQTLGQGPEFLTYFQNEAQLEKSRLLSDRFSAERPKGSFSTLEIQRTEQGDSAMYLCASSLPRGNGANVLTFGAGSRLTVL.